The sequence of this T cell receptor (beta chain) was determined in a study of regulatory T cells in long-lasting Graves disease. Arm-PCR of CDR3 regions with iRepertoire HTBI primers generated TCR beta libraries. TCRdb re-called the multiplex PCR reads through MiXCR, storing one row per CDR3 protein. The sample holds roughly 440,000 distinct CDR3 sequences, roughly 15% seen once. The table lists this clonotype with a few counts. Documented time point: newly diagnosed GD, antithyroid drugs for less than 3 months. TCR sequences were obtained from RNA taken from PBMCs. Germline values: CDR1 LGHDT, CDR2 YNNKEL (reference sequence). This CDR3 is built from 14 residues. The V and J ends lost 4 bases and 0 bases respectively, with 7 bases between them. Another study also made use of these data, one on T cells in Graves' hyperthyroidism and ophthalmopathy.

The TCR sequence derives from a woman aged 18-29 years with Graves disease. Material: peripheral blood mononuclear cells (PBMCs), obtained at new diagnosis, from a patient treated with antithyroid drugs. The rearrangement joins TRBV3-1 to TRBJ1-5, with D hard to call. CDR3 DNA: TGTGCCAGCAGCCTAAGGAGTAGCAATCAGCCCCAGCATTTT. The encoded protein is CASSLRSSNQPQHF.